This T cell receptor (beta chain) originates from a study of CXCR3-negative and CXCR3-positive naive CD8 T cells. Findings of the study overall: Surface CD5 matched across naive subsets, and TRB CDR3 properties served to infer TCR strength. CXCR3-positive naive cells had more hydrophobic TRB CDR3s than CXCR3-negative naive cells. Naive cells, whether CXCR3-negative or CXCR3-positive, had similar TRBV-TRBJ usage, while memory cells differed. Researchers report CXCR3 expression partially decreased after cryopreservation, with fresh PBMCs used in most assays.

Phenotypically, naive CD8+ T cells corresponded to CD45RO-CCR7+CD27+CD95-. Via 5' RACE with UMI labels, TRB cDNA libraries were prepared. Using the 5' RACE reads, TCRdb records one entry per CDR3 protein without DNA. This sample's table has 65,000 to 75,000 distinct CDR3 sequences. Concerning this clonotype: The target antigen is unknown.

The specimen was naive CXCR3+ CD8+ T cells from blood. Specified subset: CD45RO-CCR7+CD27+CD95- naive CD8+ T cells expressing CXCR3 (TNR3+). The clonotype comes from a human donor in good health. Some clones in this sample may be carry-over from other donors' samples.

The CDR3 reads CASSPRGATDTQYF. The genes are TRBV6-2 or TRBV6-3 and TRBJ2-3; TCRdb picks TRBD1, but there is no DNA to check that call. Germline CDR1 MNHEY, CDR2 SVGEGT. The CDR3 covers 14 residues.